This T cell receptor (beta chain) is from a study of PD-1 blockade in classical Hodgkin lymphoma (dated by TCRdb to the early 2020s). Study-level background: Nivolumab dosing was 3 mg/kg intravenously every 2 weeks, continuing until either disease progression or unacceptable toxicity. The study used TCR beta sequencing and CyTOF to define a peripheral blood immune signature of response to PD-1 blockade in classical Hodgkin lymphoma.

Genomic DNA was extracted with the Qiagen DNeasy kit from unsorted PBMCs and from negatively selected CD4+ and CD8+ fractions. TCR beta CDR3 regions were amplified by immunoSEQ multiplex PCR using primers annealing to V and J segments. A synthetic immune receptor repertoire was used to minimize amplification bias, and remaining bias was computationally removed after sequencing. Regarding the original processing steps: Repertoire diversity was quantified as the Shannon entropy index using custom Python scripts. The unsorted, CD4+ and CD8+ repertoires were each analyzed separately, with the exception of combined analyses, where CD4+ and CD8+ sequences were merged in silico. Clonal expansion was defined as a frequency increase of at least 2-fold after treatment compared with C1D1, and clones undetected at baseline were assigned a pseudocount of 0.5. Singleton clones were defined as clones with 0 or 1 copy at C1D1, and non-singleton clones were defined as clones with 2 or more copies. Clones expanded in unsorted samples were labelled as CD4+, CD8+ or unknown by matching protein sequences in sorted samples from the same patient. Wilcoxon tests on paired samples were used to test changes in diversity from C1D1 to C4D1. What TCRdb holds here is the immuneACCESS table cut down to in-frame rearrangements. Part of the clones is not present; checked against another copy, under half of the missing clones reflect an unresolved V gene, and the others are unexplained. V, J and clone size derive from that table, while D and trimming were established from the DNA sequence. This sample has over 35,000 clones in its table, and around three quarters of those were observed once. The ten largest make up roughly 22% of the sample.

Broad study findings and their caveats: Diversity was lower in patients who began nivolumab less than 1 year after ASCT, so these patients were left out of later analyses to avoid confounding by immune reconstitution. A significant rise by C4D1 was seen in CD4+ but not CD8+ TCR diversity (p=0.0027 vs p=0.16), with the rise being most apparent in complete responders (p=0.02). The study covered only a single clinical trial cohort, and the causes of the repertoire differences, possibly disease activity or prior therapy, were still not defined. Baseline diversity similar to that of newly diagnosed patients was observed in trial patients achieving complete response, whereas significantly lower diversity was observed in partial responders and progressors. Newly diagnosed patients were reported to have lower baseline TCR diversity than healthy donors, and relapsed/refractory patients were reported to have lower baseline TCR diversity still.

The time point label of this sample denotes: cycle 2 day 1 (C2D1) of nivolumab. Every trial patient had relapsed after autologous stem cell transplantation, and cohorts A, B and C differed in prior brentuximab vedotin exposure. A total of more than 55 patients with relapsed/refractory classical Hodgkin lymphoma made up the trial cohort, and each patient's best overall response was complete response, partial response or progressive disease. Single-agent nivolumab was administered to trial patients in the multi-cohort phase II CheckMate 205 trial. An independent review committee assessed best overall response by applying the 2007 International Working Group response criteria. Trial PBMCs were collected just before the start of nivolumab (C1D1) and during therapy at cycle 2 day 1 and cycle 4 day 1. Peripheral blood was collected in 8 mL Vacutainer Cell Preparation Tubes, from which PBMCs were isolated by centrifugation and then cryopreserved.

Taken from cysteine to phenylalanine, the CDR3 has 17 residues. CDR3 DNA only is kept here, 51 bases in frame from base 1. CDR1 and CDR2 were assigned from the germline V gene as ENHRY and SYGVKD. The V end loses 0 bases and the J end loses 1 base, and a stretch of 15 bases separates them. As for this clone: Its antigen is not yet known. Base qualities are not at hand, and no much larger clone is one base apart.

This receptor chain uses TRBV10-3 and TRBJ1-1; no D gene can be assigned with confidence. Sample: peripheral blood mononuclear cells (PBMCs), taken before the second cycle of nivolumab. This TCR came from a human donor with classical Hodgkin lymphoma. The DNA sequence is TGTGCCATCAGTGAGTCACTACCACTACGGCGGAACACTGAAGCTTTCTTT. This codes for CAISESLPLRRNTEAFF.